This T cell receptor beta chain originates from a study of T cell responses to AZD1222 COVID-19 vaccine. Study outcomes and limitations: Nearly half of the spike-specific TCRs reportedly recognize variant regions that carry no mutations.

Germline V gives CDR1 MNHEY, CDR2 SVGAGI. CDR3 length: 15 amino acids. V lost 8 bases and J lost 1, with 15 bases in between. Assay: immunoSEQ multiplex PCR; the TCRdb copy retains only in-frame clones and omits some. The sample includes about 270,000 clones, around 93% of them seen just once. As regards this clone: Its specificity is unknown.

The sequence came from an adult who received the AZD1222 COVID-19 vaccine. This specimen consisted of peripheral blood, obtained 28 days after the second AZD1222 dose. This chain uses TRBV6-5 with TRBJ1-5; no reliable D call. CDR3 sequence: CASLPLQWSNQPQHF. Here the CDR3 DNA reads TGTGCCAGCCTCCCTTTACAGTGGAGCAATCAGCCCCAGCATTTT.